Listed below are T cell receptor beta chains from one sample, sequenced in a study of OX40 agonist ivuxolimab in advanced cancers. Here immunoSEQ multiplex PCR was the method, and the copy in TCRdb shows in-frame clones only, minus some. This table has around 63,000 clones, around 89% appearing once. The material sequenced was CD4+ or CD8+ T cells sorted from blood, taken in a trial of the OX40 agonist ivuxolimab. These receptors were taken from an adult with an advanced solid tumor such as melanoma, head and neck, liver or kidney cancer. CDR3s include the opening cysteine and the closing phenylalanine or tryptophan. The order of the fields is D gene, V gene, clone size, J gene, CDR3 protein, CDR3 DNA. A D gene is named only where the DNA matches it firmly. Rows give clone size only sometimes, using once, few, many, or a class for an expanded clone.

D gene: TRBD1
V gene: TRBV5-5
clone size: -
J gene: TRBJ1-4
CDR3 protein: CASSLQGAHEKLFF
CDR3 DNA: TGTGCCAGCAGCTTGCAGGGGGCGCATGAAAAACTGTTTTTT

D gene: TRBD2
V gene: TRBV7-3
clone size: -
J gene: TRBJ2-5
CDR3 protein: CASSHGAGGLETQYF
CDR3 DNA: TGTGCCAGCAGCCACGGAGCGGGAGGGCTGGAGACCCAGTACTTC

D gene: -
V gene: TRBV11-2
clone size: -
J gene: TRBJ1-5
CDR3 protein: CASSFSGTQPQHF
CDR3 DNA: TGTGCCAGCAGCTTTTCAGGGACCCAGCCCCAGCATTTT

D gene: -
V gene: TRBV29-1
clone size: -
J gene: TRBJ2-7
CDR3 protein: CSALTGGFYEQYF
CDR3 DNA: TGCAGCGCTCTGACAGGAGGTTTTTACGAGCAGTACTTC

D gene: -
V gene: TRBV2
clone size: -
J gene: TRBJ1-1
CDR3 protein: CASSESLVNTEAFF
CDR3 DNA: TGTGCCAGCAGTGAAAGTCTTGTGAACACTGAAGCTTTCTTT

D gene: -
V gene: TRBV5-1
clone size: few
J gene: TRBJ2-3
CDR3 protein: CASSLVGVGNTQYF
CDR3 DNA: TGCGCCAGCAGCTTGGTCGGGGTTGGGAATACGCAGTATTTT

D gene: -
V gene: TRBV7-2
clone size: -
J gene: TRBJ1-5
CDR3 protein: CASSLSPHGQPQHF
CDR3 DNA: TGTGCCAGCAGCTTGAGTCCGCATGGGCAGCCCCAGCATTTT

D gene: -
V gene: TRBV11-3
clone size: -
J gene: TRBJ2-7
CDR3 protein: CASSLDRLGQLIPYEQYF
CDR3 DNA: TGTGCCAGCAGCTTAGATCGTCTAGGACAGCTTATTCCCTACGAGCAGTACTTC

D gene: -
V gene: TRBV21-1
clone size: -
J gene: TRBJ2-1
CDR3 protein: CASLEKDMGDRGSNEQFF
CDR3 DNA: TGTGCCAGTCTAGAAAAGGATATGGGGGACAGGGGATCGAATGAGCAGTTCTTC

D gene: TRBD1
V gene: TRBV5-6
clone size: -
J gene: TRBJ2-7
CDR3 protein: CASSPYRGYEQYF
CDR3 DNA: TGTGCCAGCAGCCCGTACAGGGGCTACGAGCAGTACTTC

D gene: -
V gene: TRBV10-2
clone size: few
J gene: TRBJ1-5
CDR3 protein: CASRPSGGPQHF
CDR3 DNA: TGCGCCAGTAGGCCCTCGGGAGGGCCCCAGCATTTT

D gene: TRBD2
V gene: TRBV27
clone size: -
J gene: TRBJ2-7
CDR3 protein: CASSLFSTSGRGYEQYF
CDR3 DNA: TGTGCCAGCAGTTTATTCTCGACTAGCGGGAGAGGGTACGAGCAGTACTTC

D gene: TRBD2
V gene: TRBV7-8
clone size: -
J gene: TRBJ2-7
CDR3 protein: CASSPVRGEHEQYF
CDR3 DNA: TGTGCCAGCAGCCCCGTTCGGGGGGAGCACGAGCAGTACTTC